These T cell receptor beta chains were read from a single sample in a study of PD-1 blockade in classical Hodgkin lymphoma. Sequencing used immunoSEQ multiplex PCR; TCRdb keeps in-frame clones, though not all of them. The top ten hold roughly an eighth of the sample, which has nearly 100,000 clones, approximately 88% seen once. The sample consisted of peripheral blood mononuclear cells (PBMCs), taken at baseline. These receptors originate from a human donor with classical Hodgkin lymphoma. The CDR3 runs from the conserved cysteine through the conserved F or W. Each record gives: D gene, clone size, CDR3 length, V gene, J gene, CDR3 DNA, CDR3 protein. The D gene is left open where the match is weak. Rows give clone size only sometimes, using once, few, many, or a class for an expanded clone.

>TRBD1|NA|15|TRBV18|TRBJ2-5
TGTGCCAGCTCAACCACAGGGGGCGCAGGGGAGACCCAGTACTTC
CASSTTGGAGETQYF
>NA|NA|13|TRBV7-9|TRBJ1-2
TGTGCCAGCAGCGAGGGGCCTTCCTATGGCTACACCTTC
CASSEGPSYGYTF
>NA|NA|15|TRBV5-4|TRBJ1-1
TGTGCCAGCAGCCCTTCAGGACGTGCATATAAGGAAGCTTTCTTT
CASSPSGRAYKEAFF
>TRBD2|few|15|TRBV19|TRBJ2-2
TGTGCCAGTAGGAGCGGGAGCGCTGGCACCGGGGAGCTGTTTTTT
CASRSGSAGTGELFF
>TRBD1|NA|16|TRBV28|TRBJ2-4
TGTGCCAGCAGTCCTGGACAGGCTCTAGCCAAAAACATTCAGTACTTC
CASSPGQALAKNIQYF
>NA|NA|14|TRBV9|TRBJ2-7
TGTGCCAGCAGCGTAGATGGCAGCTCCTACGAGCAGTACTTC
CASSVDGSSYEQYF
>NA|NA|14|TRBV11-2|TRBJ1-2
TGTGCCAGCAGCCTTCGACCACAGGGATATGGCTACACCTTC
CASSLRPQGYGYTF
>NA|NA|12|TRBV7-2|TRBJ2-1
TGTGCCAGCAGCCCCAAAGGAGGTGGTGGGATCTTC
CASSPKGGGGIF
>NA|NA|13|TRBV10-1|TRBJ1-1
TGCGCCAGCAAACAAGGGGTTGGCACTGAAGCTTTCTTT
CASKQGVGTEAFF
>NA|NA|15|TRBV7-2|TRBJ1-1
TGTGCCAGCAGCTTAGTGGGGGGAGCCAACACTGAAGCTTTCTTT
CASSLVGGANTEAFF
>NA|NA|13|TRBV18|TRBJ1-1
TGTGCCAGCTCACCCAGGGGAGTAACTGAAGCTTTCTTT
CASSPRGVTEAFF
>NA|NA|16|TRBV5-4|TRBJ2-1
TGTGCCAGCAGCTTGGTAGGGGTTAGCTCCTACAATGAGCAGTTCTTC
CASSLVGVSSYNEQFF
>TRBD1|NA|14|TRBV10-3|TRBJ1-2
TGTGCCATCAATGGACAGGGGAGAGCTATGGGCTACACCTTC
CAINGQGRAMGYTF
>NA|NA|16|TRBV10-2|TRBJ1-3
TGCGCCAGCAGTTTACTGACAGGCCGCTCTGGAAACACCATATATTTT
CASSLLTGRSGNTIYF
>NA|NA|13|TRBV18|TRBJ1-2
TGTGCCAGCTCACCACGGACAGAAGATGGCTACACCTTC
CASSPRTEDGYTF
>NA|NA|15|TRBV6-6|TRBJ2-7
TGTGCCAGCACCAGAGGGGCTAGTGACTCCTACGAGCAGTACTTC
CASTRGASDSYEQYF
>NA|NA|13|TRBV28|TRBJ2-3
TGTGCCAGCACTAGCCGGGGCACAGATACGCAGTATTTT
CASTSRGTDTQYF
>TRBD1|few|15|TRBV5-4|TRBJ1-2
TGTGCCAGCAGCTCGGGAGGACAGGGGCGCTATGGCTACACCTTC
CASSSGGQGRYGYTF
>NA|NA|15|TRBV6-6|TRBJ2-1
TGTGCCAGCAGTTACACAGTTACACCCTACAATGAGCAGTTCTTC
CASSYTVTPYNEQFF
>NA|NA|12|TRBV30|TRBJ2-1
TGTGCCTGGAGTGACCAAAGCGGGGAGCAGTTCTTC
CAWSDQSGEQFF
>TRBD1|once|14|TRBV18|TRBJ1-2
TGTGCCAGCTCCCCCGACAGGGCCGGCTGGGGCTACACCTTC
CASSPDRAGWGYTF
>TRBD2|NA|17|TRBV19|TRBJ2-1
TGTGCCAGTAGTATCCATCTTCTAGCGGGACTCTCGAATGAGCAGTTCTTC
CASSIHLLAGLSNEQFF
>TRBD2|few|13|TRBV29-1|TRBJ2-7
TGCAGCGGACAACTAGCGGGCGGGTACGAGCAGTACTTC
CSGQLAGGYEQYF
>NA|NA|13|TRBV7-2|TRBJ1-2
TGTGCCTGCACCCCAGGGCGGAACTATGGCTACACCTTC
CACTPGRNYGYTF
>NA|NA|16|TRBV19|TRBJ2-5
TGTGCCAGTAGTTCCTGGGGGGTTAGGAGTCAAGAGACCCAGTACTTC
CASSSWGVRSQETQYF